Below, 27 T cell receptor beta chains from the same sample are listed, as sequenced in a study of beta chain features in type 1 diabetes. The antigens these receptors bind are not known. Study-wide findings and caveats: Type 1 diabetes patients had moderately but significantly shorter TCRB CDR3s in all four CD4+ subsets.

Expressed TCRB transcripts were sequenced because the entire RNA isolate underwent reverse transcription. The repertoire was sequenced with immunoSEQ multiplex PCR; TCRdb's copy has only in-frame clones and lacks some. The sample records some 350,000 clones, 13% being singletons. The sample comprised naive CD4+ T cells from blood. The source is a woman younger than 35 with type 1 diabetes.

This clone appeared a single time. This chain joins TRBV9 and TRBJ1-4; TRBD1 aligns across 12 bases. The V gene's germline CDR1 is SGDLS and CDR2 YYNGEE. This CDR3 region has 18 residues. V shed 3 bases and J 6 bases; nucleotides not matched to a gene: 12. CDR3 in amino acids: CASSGSPGQGAFDEKLFF. The CDR3 nucleotides are TGTGCCAGCAGCGGATCCCCGGGACAGGGGGCCTTTGATGAAAAACTGTTTTTT.

The chain carries TRBV5-6 and TRBJ2-1; TRBD1 agrees at 10 bases. This CDR3 has 16 amino acids. Trimming cost V 3 bases and J 0 bases; bases outside gene matches: 3. Germline V gene sequence: CDR1 SGHDT, CDR2 YYEEEE. The CDR3: CASSSRTGGSYNEQFF. In DNA form, the CDR3 reads TGTGCCAGCAGCTCAAGGACAGGGGGCTCCTACAATGAGCAGTTCTTC. The variable domain in full, with the rest retrieved from reference TRBV5-6 and TRBJ2-1, is DAGVTQSPTHLIKTRGQQVTLRCSPKSGHDTVSWYQQALGQGPQFIFQYYEEEERQRGNFPDRFSGHQFPNYSSELNVNALLLGDSALYLCASSSRTGGSYNEQFFGPGTRLTVL.

This clone was seen at least ten times. The chain combines TRBV29-1 with TRBJ2-5; tentatively, D is TRBD1 (5 bases). The CDR3 spans 12 residues. V was cut by 4 bases and J by 4 bases, with 10 bases left in between. From germline, CDR1 is SQVTM and CDR2 ANQGSEA. For the CDR3, the DNA is TGCAGCGTTGGCCAGGGATCAGAGACCCAGTACTTC. Amino acids: CSVGQGSETQYF.

The chain joins TRBV7-9 to TRBJ2-3, with TRBD2 identical over 12 bases. In germline, CDR1 is SEHNR, CDR2 FQNEAQ (reference sequence). The CDR3 totals 16 residues. V lost 5 bases and J lost 2; bases outside the gene matches: 5. CDR3 protein: CASSARTSGDTDTQYF. The DNA of the CDR3 is TGTGCCAGCAGCGCCCGGACTAGCGGGGACACAGATACGCAGTATTTT.

DNA of the CDR3: TGTGCCAGCAGCTTAGTCAGGGAAGCTTTCTTT. Residues: CASSLVREAFF. J is TRBJ1-1 and V is TRBV11-2; D not certain. Germline lookup yields CDR1 SGHAT and CDR2 FQNNGV. The CDR3 loop spans 11 amino acids. The germline V and J ends were trimmed by 1 base and 8 bases, with 5 bases remaining between them.

This clone was seen a few times. The chain combines TRBV2 with TRBJ2-1; D possibly corresponds to TRBD2 (6 bases). The CDR3 loop spans 17 amino acids. CDR1 and CDR2 from the germline V gene are SNHLY and FYNNEI. Trimming stripped 1 base from V and 0 bases from J, with 13 bases between. CDR3 nucleotides: TGTGCCAGCAGTGAAGAGAGGCTAGCGTACTCCTACAATGAGCAGTTCTTC. Its translation is CASSEERLAYSYNEQFF. The full variable domain, with the rest looked up from reference TRBV2 and TRBJ2-1, is EPEVTQTPSHQVTQMGQEVILRCVPISNHLYFYWYRQILGQKVEFLVSFYNNEISEKSEIFDDQFSVERPDGSNFTLKIRSTKLEDSAMYFCASSEERLAYSYNEQFFGPGTRLTVL.

This clone was counted between two and nine times. This chain joins TRBV7-9 and TRBJ2-2; tentatively, D is TRBD1 (6 bases). Germline V gene data show CDR1 as SEHNR and CDR2 as FQNEAQ (reference sequence). The V end was cut by 8 bases, the J end by 4 bases, with 14 bases between. CDR3 length: 14 residues. The CDR3 sequence: CASSPRDTTGELFF. DNA for the CDR3: TGTGCCAGCTCCCCCCGGGACACCACCGGGGAGCTGTTTTTT.

The rearrangement joins TRBV6-5 to TRBJ1-1; the D is unclear. The CDR3 sequence is 12 residues long. From germline, CDR1 is MNHEY and CDR2 SVGAGI. V lost 5 bases to trimming and J lost 1 base, with 5 bases between them. CDR3 sequence reads: CASSTRNTEAFF. CDR3 DNA: TGTGCCAGCAGTACTAGGAACACTGAAGCTTTCTTT.

The chain combines TRBV6-5 with TRBJ2-1; 9 nucleotides line up with TRBD2. Germline V gene sequence: CDR1 MNHEY, CDR2 SVGAGI. The J segment lost 9 bases and the V segment lost 5 bases, leaving 11 bases of the junction unmatched. The length of the CDR3 is 15 residues. CDR3 amino acids: CASSRNSGSDAEQFF. CDR3 in DNA: TGTGCCAGCAGTCGAAATAGCGGGAGTGACGCTGAGCAGTTCTTC.

This sequence joins TRBV2 and TRBJ1-1; a weak D match, TRBD1 (5 bases). The V and J ends lost 7 bases and 4 bases respectively, with 10 bases between them. CDR3 length equals 12 residues. CDR1 and CDR2 (germline): SNHLY, FYNNEI. This CDR3 reads CASNGRVTEAFF. The CDR3 DNA sequence: TGTGCCAGCAACGGCAGGGTCACTGAAGCTTTCTTT.

The chain employs TRBV28 and TRBJ2-1; 7 nucleotides match TRBD2. V dropped 4 bases and J dropped 7; count of bases not matched to a gene: 7. This CDR3 region has 14 residues. CDR1 and CDR2 from the germline V gene are MDHEN and SYDVKM. The CDR3 reads CASSSPGGGNEQFF. Here the CDR3 DNA reads TGTGCCAGCAGTTCACCGGGAGGTGGAAATGAGCAGTTCTTC.

The chain joins TRBV5-1 to TRBJ2-5; 10 positions match TRBD2. CDR3 length: 15 residues. The V gene end was trimmed by 5 bases and the J gene end by 4 bases; junction bases not matched to a gene: 8. In germline, CDR1 is SGHRS, CDR2 YFSETQ. Here the CDR3 DNA reads TGCGCCAGCAGTGAAGCGGGAGGGCGGAGAGAGACCCAGTACTTC. Protein product: CASSEAGGRRETQYF. The full variable domain, in which reference TRBV5-1 and TRBJ2-5 provide the parts outside the CDR3, is KAGVTQTPRYLIKTRGQQVTLSCSPISGHRSVSWYQQTPGQGLQFLFEYFSETQRNKGNFPGRFSGRQFSNSRSEMNVSTLELGDSALYLCASSEAGGRRETQYFGPGTRLLVL.

This chain links TRBV18 with TRBJ2-7; D might be TRBD2 (5 bases). The V gene's germline CDR1 is KGHSH and CDR2 LQKENI. Trimming took off 0 bases at V and 5 bases at J, with 11 bases between the two ends. This CDR3 region has 14 residues. CDR3 in amino acids: CASSPPTIAHEQYF. In DNA form, the CDR3 reads TGTGCCAGCTCACCACCGACTATAGCCCACGAGCAGTACTTC.

The chain joins TRBV7-9 to TRBJ2-3; tentatively, D is TRBD1 (6 bases). V gave up 3 bases and J gave up 2 bases, with 15 bases separating them. The CDR3 extends over 16 amino acids. Germline V gives CDR1 SEHNR, CDR2 FQNEAQ (reference sequence). The CDR3 region has the DNA TGTGCCAGCAGCTTTGGTGCTACAGGGACCACAGATACGCAGTATTTT. Amino acids: CASSFGATGTTDTQYF.

This clone was counted only a few times. This chain connects TRBV7-8 to TRBJ2-2; tentative D call: TRBD1 (5 bases). V was pared by 4 bases and J by 6 bases, with 9 bases between. Germline V gene data show CDR1 as SGHVS and CDR2 as FQNEAQ. The CDR3 length is 13 residues. The DNA of the CDR3 is TGTGCCAGCAGCTCCAGGGTCCCCGGGGAGCTGTTTTTT. It codes for CASSSRVPGELFF.

This clone was seen a handful of times. This chain connects TRBV4-1 to TRBJ2-1, with D perhaps matching TRBD1 (5 bases). The germline V gene has CDR1 MGHRA and CDR2 YSYEKL. V was clipped by 2 bases and J by 5 bases, with 13 bases between them. This CDR3 is built from 15 residues. The CDR3 nucleotides read TGCGCCAGCAGCCAAAAGTTCGAAGGGGACAATGAGCAGTTCTTC. Its translation: CASSQKFEGDNEQFF.

The chain links TRBV13 to TRBJ1-1; TRBD1 might be the D (5 bases). The ends were cut back, 7 bases at V and 3 bases at J, with 18 bases in the middle. This CDR3 comprises 15 residues. Germline V CDR1 and CDR2: PRHDT, FYEKMQ (reference sequence). In DNA form, the CDR3 reads TGTGCCAGCACCCGCGCAGGGAGGACGGACACTGAAGCTTTCTTT. Translating it yields CASTRAGRTDTEAFF.

This clone occurred a few times. The chain is built from TRBV7-3 and TRBJ2-3, with TRBD2 matching over 9 bases. This CDR3 has 20 residues. From germline, CDR1 is SGHTA and CDR2 FQGTGA. The junction had 14 bases not matched to a gene; V was cut back by 1 base and J by 0 bases. DNA for the CDR3: TGTGCCAGCAGCTTAAAGGGGGGGAGCGGGAGGCTCCCTAGCACAGATACGCAGTATTTT. It is translated as CASSLKGGSGRLPSTDTQYF.

This clone was detected only a few times. The rearrangement joins TRBV27 to TRBJ2-1, with 8 positions matching TRBD2. Germline assignment: CDR1 MNHEY and CDR2 SMNVEV (reference sequence). This CDR3 contains 16 residues. V gave up 4 bases and J gave up 6 bases; unmatched junction bases: 11. The DNA for the CDR3 is TGTGCCAGCAGTTCGTATAAAGCGGGAGCGGGCAATGAGCAGTTCTTC. It specifies CASSSYKAGAGNEQFF.

Details on this clone: Additional DNA sequences in this sample encode the identical CDR3. The chain links TRBV7-2 to TRBJ2-7; D perhaps matches TRBD2 (5 bases). Trimming removed 1 base at V and 4 bases at J, with 8 bases between. Per the germline V gene, CDR1 is SGHTA and CDR2 is FQGNSA. The CDR3 consists of 13 residues. CDR3 residues: CASSLDRGYEQYF. In DNA form, the CDR3 reads TGTGCCAGCAGCTTAGATCGGGGATACGAGCAGTACTTC.

This clone was recorded a few times. The chain joins TRBV19 to TRBJ1-5; D perhaps matches TRBD1 (5 bases). From germline, CDR1 is LNHDA and CDR2 SQIVND (reference sequence). The CDR3 has 12 amino acids. Trimming removed 8 bases at V and 6 bases at J, with 11 bases between. The chain's CDR3 is CASGSRGQPQHF. CDR3 DNA sequence: TGTGCCAGTGGCTCTAGGGGTCAGCCCCAGCATTTT.

This clone has a handful of counts. The V call is TRBV5-4, the J call TRBJ2-5; D might be TRBD2 (6 bases). This CDR3 has 16 residues. Germline CDR1 is SGHNT and CDR2 is YYREEE (reference sequence). V lost 4 bases and J 1 base, leaving 17 bases between the germline ends. DNA of the CDR3: TGTGCCAGCAGCCCTGGGACTCTCCTAACCCAAGAGACCCAGTACTTC. This encodes CASSPGTLLTQETQYF.

There are a few counts of this clone. The J gene is TRBJ1-1, the V gene TRBV19; 9 bases are a match to TRBD1. CDR1 LNHDA and CDR2 SQIVND come from the germline V gene (reference sequence). Germline trimming cut 0 bases from V and 7 bases from J; bases unmatched to any gene: 9. CDR3 length equals 16 residues. CDR3 DNA: TGTGCCAGTAGTATAGACCAACCAGGGACAGGGAGTGAAGCTTTCTTT. Translated, it gives CASSIDQPGTGSEAFF. The full variable domain, in which reference TRBV19 and TRBJ1-1 provide the parts outside the CDR3, is DGGITQSPKYLFRKEGQNVTLSCEQNLNHDAMYWYRQDPGQGLRLIYYSQIVNDFQKGDIAEGYSVSREKKESFPLTVTSAQKNPTAFYLCASSIDQPGTGSEAFFGQGTRLTVV.

This clone turned up a few times. The rearrangement uses TRBV19 and TRBJ1-1; the D gene is possibly TRBD1 (5 bases). V was trimmed by 7 bases and J by 3 bases, leaving 18 bases between them. CDR3 length: 15 residues. Germline lookup yields CDR1 LNHDA and CDR2 SQIVND (reference sequence). The CDR3: CASTPGGRFDTEAFF. The CDR3 DNA reads as TGTGCCAGTACCCCGGGGGGTCGGTTCGACACTGAAGCTTTCTTT.

The V and J genes are TRBV4-3 and TRBJ1-2, with 7 nucleotides matching TRBD1. CDR1 is LGHNA, CDR2 YSLEER, per germline. The V and J ends lost 2 bases and 5 bases, in that order; junction bases with no gene match: 14. This CDR3 contains 17 residues. CDR3 amino acids: CASSQNRGWVSLYGYTF. The CDR3 DNA reads as TGCGCCAGCAGCCAAAACAGGGGATGGGTTTCCCTATATGGCTACACCTTC.

This clone appeared a few times. The chain has TRBV27 and TRBJ2-7; the D gene is possibly TRBD1 (5 bases). CDR1 is MNHEY, CDR2 SMNVEV, per germline (reference sequence). V was clipped by 1 base and J by 3 bases, with 10 bases between them. This CDR3 spans 14 amino acids. CDR3 in amino acids: CASSLYTGHYEQYF. In nucleotides, the CDR3 is TGTGCCAGCAGTTTATATACAGGACACTACGAGCAGTACTTC.

The chain joins TRBV6-5 to TRBJ2-7; possibly TRBD1 for D (6 bases). CDR3 size: 13 residues. Trimming shortened V by 7 bases and J by 5 bases, and 15 bases separated the two germline ends. In germline, CDR1 is MNHEY, CDR2 SVGAGI. CDR3 nucleotides: TGTGCCAGCAAAAGCACAGGGACCAACGAGCAGTACTTC. It encodes CASKSTGTNEQYF.